This TCR beta chain was identified during a study of shared clonotypes between healthy human individuals. Data came from immunoSEQ multiplex PCR; TCRdb stores just in-frame clones and leaves some out. The profile covers about 610,000 clones, with around 96% appearing a single time and roughly 0.1% taken by the ten largest. Trimming cost V 0 bases and J 0 bases; bases outside gene matches: 5. CDR1 and CDR2 from the germline V gene are LNHNV and YYDKDF (reference sequence). The length of the CDR3 is 16 residues. The naive CD8 population came from CD45RO-negative cells selected for CCR7, without terminally differentiated effector memory CD45RA+ cells.

The V and J genes are TRBV15 and TRBJ2-7; 7 bases are a match to TRBD1. This sequence originates from a woman in her twenties or thirties in good health. The sample comprised naive CD8+ T cells sorted from blood. The CDR3 DNA reads as TGTGCCACCAGCAGAGATCGCGGACAGGTCTCCTACGAGCAGTACTTC. It is translated as CATSRDRGQVSYEQYF.